The 13 T cell receptor beta chains below all came from one sample that was sequenced in a study of T cell repertoires in cytomegalovirus infection (dated by TCRdb to the late 2010s). The instrument was an Illumina HiSeq 1500. TCRdb reprocessed the public reads (quality trimming at Q25 with fastp, clone calling with MiXCR) and kept in-frame beta chains. Rows are unified per CDR3 protein, each entry keeping the most common DNA and genes. For this sample there are 600,000 to 700,000 distinct CDR3 sequences; roughly 36% appear just once. The biggest ten clones account for 15% to 20% of the sample. The meaning of the sample's treatment or condition label: in vitro stimulation with specific CMV peptide epitopes to enrich CMV-specific T cells. These receptors have no identified antigens. This specimen was cultured PBMCs, taken from culture after CMV antigen stimulation. The receptors here all came from a human donor in good health (CMV status not recorded). Some clones in this sample may be carry-over from other donors' samples.

The rearrangement links TRBV20-1 to TRBJ1-1, with D possibly matching TRBD1 (6 bases). CDR3 length: 14 amino acids. The V and J ends lost 1 base and 4 bases respectively, with 13 bases between them. The germline V gene has CDR1 DFQATT and CDR2 SNEGSKA (reference sequence). As DNA, the CDR3 is TGCAGTGCTAGAGGACTTTCAGGGGTCACTGAAGCTTTCTTT. Translation gives CSARGLSGVTEAFF.

This clonotype was observed at least ten times. V and J are TRBV7-2 and TRBJ2-5, with no clear D. Germline values: CDR1 SGHTA, CDR2 FQGNSA. This CDR3 has 14 amino acids. V was trimmed by 5 bases and J by 2 bases, leaving 12 bases between them. The DNA of the CDR3 is TGTGCCAGCAGCCCCCGCCGAGCTCAAGAGACCCAGTACTTC. This codes for CASSPRRAQETQYF.

The chain links TRBV12-3 or TRBV12-4 to TRBJ2-3; 7 bases are shared with TRBD2. This CDR3 region has 13 residues. V was pared by 5 bases and J by 7 bases, with 6 bases of the junction left unmatched. CDR3 in amino acids: CASSLTGTNTQYF. CDR3 nucleotides: TGTGCCAGCAGTCTAACGGGGACTAATACGCAGTATTTT.

The V call is TRBV18, the J call TRBJ2-1; possible D gene TRBD2, 5 bases. The CDR3 has 15 residues. V lost 4 bases to trimming and J lost 0 bases, with 10 bases between them. Germline V gene sequence: CDR1 KGHSH, CDR2 LQKENI. The CDR3 spells CASSRTAVSYNEQFF. The CDR3 nucleotides read TGTGCCAGCTCACGGACTGCTGTCTCCTACAATGAGCAGTTCTTC.

This clonotype was detected a few times. The chain uses TRBV24-1 and TRBJ2-1, with D tentatively TRBD2 (6 bases). Germline V gene data show CDR1 as KGHDR and CDR2 as SFDVKD. Trimming shortened V by 4 bases and J by 0 bases, and 12 bases separated the two germline ends. This CDR3 region has 16 residues. The CDR3 DNA follows: TGTGCCACCAGTGAGGGACTTTCCGACTCCTACAATGAGCAGTTCTTC. It translates to CATSEGLSDSYNEQFF.

This clonotype occurred a few times. The rearrangement links TRBV20-1 to TRBJ2-3; the D gene is possibly TRBD1 (5 bases). The CDR3 is 16 residues long. Trimming cost V 4 bases and J 2 bases, with 19 bases left between them. CDR1 and CDR2 (germline): DFQATT, SNEGSKA (reference sequence). The CDR3 protein is CSATPPTGHYTDTQYF. The DNA for the CDR3 is TGCAGTGCTACCCCCCCAACAGGACACTACACAGATACGCAGTATTTT.

This clonotype turned up a few times. The genes are TRBV18 and TRBJ2-1; 12 bases map to TRBD2. The CDR3 has 16 residues. CDR1 is KGHSH, CDR2 LQKENI, per germline. The V and J ends lost 5 bases and 2 bases, in that order; junction bases with no gene match: 4. The CDR3: CASSFSSGRAYNEQFF. For the CDR3, the DNA is TGTGCCAGCTCATTTTCTAGCGGGAGGGCCTACAATGAGCAGTTCTTC.

This chain connects TRBV2 to TRBJ1-2, with TRBD1 matching 11 bases. V lost 9 bases to trimming and J lost 3 bases; unmatched junction nucleotides: 3. CDR3 length: 13 residues. CDR1 SNHLY and CDR2 FYNNEI come from the germline V gene. CDR3 protein: CASGQGADYGYTF. DNA of the CDR3: TGTGCCAGTGGACAGGGGGCAGACTATGGCTACACCTTC.

This clonotype was counted many times. J is TRBJ2-7 and V is TRBV7-2, with a weak D call TRBD2 (7 bases). Germline CDR1 and CDR2: SGHTA and FQGNSA. The CDR3 extends over 15 amino acids. Trimming removed 5 bases from V and 2 bases from J, with 16 bases in between. CDR3 DNA sequence: TGTGCCAGCAGCCTCGCCGGGGGGCCTACCTACGAGCAGTACTTC. Protein product: CASSLAGGPTYEQYF.

This clonotype was recorded at least ten times. The rearrangement joins TRBV7-8 to TRBJ2-5, with D uncertain. The CDR3 covers 14 residues. Trimming pared 6 bases from V and 1 base from J, leaving 12 bases between. Germline V gives CDR1 SGHVS, CDR2 FQNEAQ. The DNA of the CDR3 is TGTGCCAGCAGACCCGGACGGTCCCAAGAGACCCAGTACTTC. Its translation is CASRPGRSQETQYF.

This clonotype was observed at least ten times. This sequence joins TRBV7-2 and TRBJ1-4, with D possibly matching TRBD1 (5 bases). Germline lookup yields CDR1 SGHTA and CDR2 FQGNSA. Trimming removed 4 bases from V and 7 bases from J, with 16 bases in between. CDR3 length equals 15 residues. The CDR3 reads CASSSSRVTSEKLFF. As DNA, the CDR3 is TGTGCCAGCAGCTCAAGCAGGGTGACGAGTGAAAAACTGTTTTTT. Full variable domain (remainder filled in from reference TRBV7-2 and TRBJ1-4): GAGVSQSPSNKVTEKGKDVELRCDPISGHTALYWYRQSLGQGLEFLIYFQGNSAPDKSGLPSDRFSAERTGGSVSTLTIQRTQQEDSAVYLCASSSSRVTSEKLFFGSGTQLSVL.

This clonotype was counted at least ten times. The J gene is TRBJ1-1, the V gene TRBV7-8; D remains unclear. The ends were cut back, 1 base at V and 0 bases at J, with 12 bases in the middle. This CDR3 is 16 amino acids long. Germline V CDR1 and CDR2: SGHVS, FQNEAQ. The CDR3 protein is CASSLVRVGMNTEAFF. The CDR3 nucleotides are TGTGCCAGCAGCTTAGTCCGCGTAGGGATGAACACTGAAGCTTTCTTT.

V and J are TRBV7-3 and TRBJ2-2, with 12 bases that match TRBD2. V lost 5 bases, J lost 3 bases, and 7 bases stayed unmatched. Germline CDR1 and CDR2: SGHTA and FQGTGA. The CDR3 covers 17 residues. The CDR3 DNA follows: TGTGCCAGCAGCCCTACTAGCGGGGGGCGATACACCGGGGAGCTGTTTTTT. It encodes CASSPTSGGRYTGELFF.